This record concerns one TCR beta chain sequence. The CDR3 length is 15 residues. V lost 6 bases, J lost 0 bases, and 6 bases stayed unmatched. Germline V lookup: CDR1 LNHDA, CDR2 SQIVND (reference sequence). The source of the sample is a study of blood T cell repertoires in COVID-19. The assay was immunoSEQ multiplex PCR, and TCRdb's table has in-frame clones only and misses some. The sample shows about 230,000 clones, over 75% of them seen only once. Sequenced: peripheral blood. This receptor was identified in a man in his fifties or sixties with COVID-19, enrolled during active disease. The V and J genes are TRBV19 and TRBJ1-1; 8 bases agree with TRBD1. This CDR3 is CASSEGQVMNTEAFF. The CDR3, as DNA: TGTGCCAGTAGCGAGGGACAGGTGATGAACACTGAAGCTTTCTTT.